Following are 30 T cell receptor beta chains from one sample sequenced in a study of T cell clones after liver transplantation. Using immunoSEQ multiplex PCR, the repertoire was profiled, and TCRdb retains in-frame clones only, with some absent. The data contain nearly 45,000 clones, roughly 84% of them singletons. The sequencing used CD4+ T cells from blood, collected 24 months after liver transplant. All receptors come from a human patient who received a liver transplant. The T cells may come from the graft donor.

This clone appeared once. J is TRBJ2-3 and V is TRBV28, with D possibly TRBD2 on 6 matching bases. The CDR3 extends over 12 amino acids. V was shortened by 9 bases and J by 0 bases, with 7 bases between the two germline ends. Germline CDR1 MDHEN, CDR2 SYDVKM. The CDR3 DNA follows: TGTGCCAGTAGCGGAAGCACAGATACGCAGTATTTT. Its translation is CASSGSTDTQYF.

The chain employs TRBV27 and TRBJ2-1; the D gene could be TRBD1 or TRBD2 (6 bases each). The CDR3 consists of 16 residues. V gave up 3 bases and J gave up 9 bases, with 21 bases separating them. Germline loops: CDR1 MNHEY, CDR2 SMNVEV (reference sequence). CDR3 bases: TGTGCCAGCAGTTTCAGGGGAAAAAGGAGGGTGGGTGAGCAGTTCTTC. Translation gives CASSFRGKRRVGEQFF.

The rearrangement links TRBV6-6 to TRBJ2-1, with 16 bases aligning to TRBD2. The CDR3 is 15 amino acids. Germline assignment: CDR1 MNHNY and CDR2 SVGAGI (reference sequence). The J segment lost 11 bases and the V segment lost 4 bases, leaving 5 bases of the junction unmatched. The CDR3 protein is CASSSEGLAGGKQFF. For the CDR3, the DNA is TGTGCCAGCAGTTCCGAGGGACTAGCGGGAGGGAAGCAGTTCTTC.

The genes are TRBV30 and TRBJ2-7; TRBD2 agrees at 7 bases. J gave up 5 bases and V 4 bases, and 5 bases lay outside the gene matches. CDR1 is GTSNPN, CDR2 SVGIG, per germline (reference sequence). CDR3 length: 12 residues. The CDR3 reads CAWKAGRDEQYF. The CDR3 DNA reads TGTGCCTGGAAAGCGGGACGGGACGAGCAGTACTTC.

The J gene is TRBJ1-1, the V gene TRBV2; weak D call: TRBD1 (6 bases). V lost 7 bases to trimming and J lost 3 bases, with 18 bases between them. The CDR3 spans 15 residues. The V gene's germline CDR1 is SNHLY and CDR2 FYNNEI. The CDR3 loop reads CASNNRVRGYTEAFF. CDR3 DNA: TGTGCCAGCAATAACAGGGTCCGTGGATACACTGAAGCTTTCTTT.

The rearrangement links TRBV30 to TRBJ2-2; D may be TRBD1 (5 bases). Trimming shortened V by 3 bases and J by 3 bases, and 8 bases separated the two germline ends. The length of the CDR3 is 13 residues. CDR1 and CDR2 (germline): GTSNPN, SVGIG (reference sequence). The DNA for the CDR3 is TGTGCCTGGAGCCTACAGGACACCGGGGAGCTGTTTTTT. It codes for CAWSLQDTGELFF.

V usage is TRBV5-8 and J usage is TRBJ2-3; D might be TRBD1 (6 bases). The CDR3 loop spans 14 amino acids. With 0 bases removed from V and 3 bases from J, the gap between germline ends came to 8 bases. Germline CDR1 SGHTS, CDR2 YDEGEE. The CDR3 loop is CASSLEGGTDTQYF. CDR3 nucleotide sequence: TGTGCCAGCAGCTTGGAAGGGGGAACAGATACGCAGTATTTT.

The J gene is TRBJ2-2, the V gene TRBV7-9; D not certain. The germline gives CDR1 SEHNR, CDR2 FQNEAQ (reference sequence). V lost 5 bases and J lost 1, with 11 bases in between. CDR3 size: 15 residues. CDR3 DNA: TGTGCCAGCAGCCACCCTCTGAGGAACACCGGGGAGCTGTTTTTT. Encoded protein: CASSHPLRNTGELFF. Full variable domain (missing parts from reference TRBV7-9 and TRBJ2-2): DTGVSQNPRHKITKRGQNVTFRCDPISEHNRLYWYRQTLGQGPEFLTYFQNEAQLEKSRLLSDRFSAERPKGSFSTLEIQRTEQGDSAMYLCASSHPLRNTGELFFGEGSRLTVL.

This chain links TRBV5-1 with TRBJ2-3; D call uncertain. This CDR3 region has 14 residues. V was trimmed by 0 bases and J by 0 bases, leaving 5 bases between them. Germline V CDR1 and CDR2: SGHRS, YFSETQ. CDR3 DNA: TGCGCCAGCAGCTTGGGTCACAGCACAGATACGCAGTATTTT. This encodes CASSLGHSTDTQYF.

The chain is built from TRBV18 and TRBJ2-2; no clear D. This CDR3 comprises 15 residues. Germline V CDR1 and CDR2: KGHSH, LQKENI. V was trimmed by 4 bases and J by 1 base, leaving 10 bases between them. CDR3 sequence: CASSLKDGNTGELFF. The DNA for the CDR3 is TGTGCCAGCTCACTAAAGGACGGGAACACCGGGGAGCTGTTTTTT.

The chain carries TRBV9 and TRBJ2-1; D not certain. CDR3 length equals 17 residues. Germline V gives CDR1 SGDLS, CDR2 YYNGEE. V was pared by 3 bases and J by 2 bases, with 18 bases between. CDR3 region: CASSGTAGGGAYNEQFF. CDR3 in DNA: TGTGCCAGCAGCGGAACAGCTGGCGGTGGGGCCTACAATGAGCAGTTCTTC. Filled out from reference TRBV9 and TRBJ2-1, the complete variable domain reads DSGVTQTPKHLITATGQRVTLRCSPRSGDLSVYWYQQSLDQGLQFLIQYYNGEERAKGNILERFSAQQFPDLHSELNLSSLELGDSALYFCASSGTAGGGAYNEQFFGPGTRLTVL.

The chain carries TRBV5-1 and TRBJ2-5; either TRBD1 or TRBD2 may supply D (6 bases each). V gave up 2 bases and J gave up 1 base, with 9 bases separating them. The CDR3 has 14 amino acids. The germline CDR1 and CDR2 sequences are SGHRS and YFSETQ. In nucleotides, the CDR3 is TGCGCCAGCAGCTTTGAGGGGGGCCAAGAGACCCAGTACTTC. This sequence encodes CASSFEGGQETQYF.

The V gene is TRBV5-8, the J gene TRBJ2-7; D tentatively fits TRBD1 or TRBD2 (6 bases each). The CDR3 is 12 residues long. Per the germline V gene, CDR1 is SGHTS and CDR2 is YDEGEE. Trimming stripped 6 bases from V and 3 bases from J, with 10 bases between. The CDR3 reads CASIRGLYEQYF. CDR3 nucleotides: TGTGCCAGCATCCGGGGGCTCTACGAGCAGTACTTC.

This clone was observed once. This sequence joins TRBV5-6 and TRBJ2-1; no clear D gene. The CDR3 runs 16 residues. Germline lookup yields CDR1 SGHDT and CDR2 YYEEEE. V lost 3 bases and J lost 3, with 16 bases in between. CDR3 sequence reads: CASSSERHTYYNEQFF. The DNA for the CDR3 is TGTGCCAGCAGCTCGGAGCGACATACCTACTACAATGAGCAGTTCTTC.

This chain connects TRBV5-6 to TRBJ2-5; 9 bases fit TRBD1. This CDR3 is built from 15 residues. Germline V gene data show CDR1 as SGHDT and CDR2 as YYEEEE. V was pared by 0 bases and J by 5 bases, with 5 bases of the junction left unmatched. In DNA form, the CDR3 reads TGTGCCAGCAGCTTGGGACAGGGGGTTGGGGAGACCCAGTACTTC. As protein: CASSLGQGVGETQYF.

This clone was counted a few times. The chain uses TRBV6-5 and TRBJ1-1; D remains ambiguous. The CDR3 loop spans 15 amino acids. V was clipped by 0 bases and J by 2 bases, with 10 bases between them. Germline V gene sequence: CDR1 MNHEY, CDR2 SVGAGI. Here the CDR3 reads CASSYSRASNTEAFF. The CDR3 DNA reads TGTGCCAGCAGTTACTCGAGGGCCTCTAACACTGAAGCTTTCTTT.

This clone was picked up a small number of times. The V and J genes are TRBV5-1 and TRBJ1-3; D is perhaps TRBD1 (5 bases). V shed 0 bases and J shed 0 bases, with 10 bases lying between them. Looked up from germline, CDR1 is SGHRS and CDR2 is YFSETQ. This CDR3 is built from 16 residues. CDR3 sequence: CASSLGGPSSGNTIYF. CDR3 nucleotides: TGCGCCAGCAGCTTGGGGGGACCGTCCTCTGGAAACACCATATATTTT.

This sequence joins TRBV18 and TRBJ2-7, with no clear D. The CDR3 length is 15 residues. Germline V CDR1 and CDR2: KGHSH, LQKENI. V was cut by 2 bases and J by 3 bases, with 14 bases left in between. The CDR3 DNA reads TGTGCCAGCTCACCATCTCGCGATAAGGACTACGAGCAGTACTTC. Translating gives CASSPSRDKDYEQYF.

This chain links TRBV19 with TRBJ1-1, with unresolved D. V shed 1 base and J shed 7 bases, with 4 bases lying between them. Germline V gene sequence: CDR1 LNHDA, CDR2 SQIVND (reference sequence). CDR3 size: 11 residues. CDR3 region: CASSIVGEAFF. In DNA, the CDR3 is TGTGCCAGTAGTATAGTTGGTGAAGCTTTCTTT.

On this clone itself: Other DNA sequences in this specimen translate into the identical CDR3. CDR3 sequence: CSVGWTEGTGELFF. Written as DNA, the CDR3 is TGCAGCGTTGGCTGGACAGAAGGTACCGGGGAGCTGTTTTTT. The rearrangement uses TRBV29-1 and TRBJ2-2, with a tentative D call TRBD1 (6 bases). V shed 4 bases and J shed 5 bases, with 14 bases lying between them. The CDR3 has 14 residues. Germline CDR1 reads SQVTM; CDR2 reads ANQGSEA.

The chain combines TRBV28 with TRBJ2-6, with TRBD2 identical over 7 bases. V was pared by 6 bases and J by 0 bases, with 2 bases of the junction left unmatched. The CDR3 has 15 amino acids. Looked up from germline, CDR1 is MDHEN and CDR2 is SYDVKM. The CDR3 loop reads CASRGGYSGANVLTF. As DNA, the CDR3 is TGTGCCAGCAGGGGGGGGTACTCTGGGGCCAACGTCCTGACTTTC.

V usage is TRBV29-1 and J usage is TRBJ1-2; D call uncertain. The V end lost 0 bases, the J end lost 0 bases, and 11 bases lay between the germline ends. The CDR3 is 15 amino acids. Germline assignment: CDR1 SQVTM and CDR2 ANQGSEA. The CDR3 here is CSVEDQGTANYGYTF. The CDR3 nucleotides are TGCAGCGTTGAAGATCAAGGAACCGCTAACTATGGCTACACCTTC.

This rearrangement joins TRBV15 to TRBJ2-1, with D perhaps being TRBD1 or TRBD2 (5 bases each). The germline gives CDR1 LNHNV, CDR2 YYDKDF (reference sequence). Deletions cut 1 base from V and 12 bases from J, with 22 bases between. The CDR3 has 16 amino acids. CDR3 sequence: CATSRVGWGSSGGQFF. In DNA, the CDR3 is TGTGCCACCAGCAGAGTAGGATGGGGCTCCAGTGGGGGGCAGTTCTTC.

This clone showed up just a few times. The chain couples TRBV29-1 to TRBJ2-5; no clear D. This CDR3 has 16 residues. Germline CDR1 SQVTM, CDR2 ANQGSEA. Trimming removed 6 bases at V and 1 base at J, with 21 bases between. CDR3 bases: TGCAGCGTAGTCTTCGCTTCCCCCAAAACCCAAGAGACCCAGTACTTC. Its translation is CSVVFASPKTQETQYF.

The rearrangement joins TRBV7-8 to TRBJ1-6; a possible D gene is TRBD1 (6 bases). The V gene lost 3 bases and the J gene lost 7 bases, with 13 bases spanning the gap. Germline CDR1 is SGHVS and CDR2 is FQNEAQ. The CDR3 has 15 amino acids. DNA for the CDR3: TGTGCCAGCAGCTTGGAGGGGGGACGAAATTCACCCCTCCACTTT. It is translated as CASSLEGGRNSPLHF.

The rearrangement uses TRBV18 and TRBJ1-3, with D perhaps matching TRBD1 (5 bases). Germline CDR1 KGHSH, CDR2 LQKENI. The CDR3 totals 14 residues. The V end lost 3 bases, the J end lost 4 bases, and 10 bases lay between the germline ends. The CDR3 nucleotides are TGTGCCAGCTCACCCGGGGGTTCGGGAAACACCATATATTTT. Protein sequence: CASSPGGSGNTIYF.

This rearrangement joins TRBV19 to TRBJ2-1, with a tentative D call TRBD2 (6 bases). The CDR3 length is 13 residues. V lost 4 bases and J 7 bases, leaving 11 bases between the germline ends. Per the germline V gene, CDR1 is LNHDA and CDR2 is SQIVND (reference sequence). CDR3 in amino acids: CASSSGIKNEQFF. DNA of the CDR3: TGTGCCAGTAGTAGCGGGATTAAGAATGAGCAGTTCTTC.

V usage is TRBV11-2 and J usage is TRBJ2-5; D may correspond to TRBD1 or TRBD2 (5 bases each). Germline CDR1 reads SGHAT; CDR2 reads FQNNGV. The CDR3 consists of 16 residues. Trimming removed 4 bases at V and 3 bases at J, with 18 bases between. In DNA, the CDR3 is TGTGCCAGCAGCTCGGGGAGAGGGGTTGACAAAGAGACCCAGTACTTC. Residues: CASSSGRGVDKETQYF.

The V call is TRBV19, the J call TRBJ2-5; D unclear. CDR1 and CDR2 (germline): LNHDA, SQIVND (reference sequence). The V and J ends lost 1 base and 0 bases respectively, with 15 bases between them. The CDR3 is 17 amino acids. CDR3 nucleotide sequence: TGTGCCAGTAGTATAGGCCGTAGGAGCGCCAACCAAGAGACCCAGTACTTC. It codes for CASSIGRRSANQETQYF.

This rearrangement joins TRBV7-2 to TRBJ2-7, with D hard to call. Trimming removed 3 bases at V and 3 bases at J, with 6 bases between. There are 12 residues in the CDR3. CDR1 SGHTA and CDR2 FQGNSA come from the germline V gene. The CDR3 sequence: CASSLGYYEQYF. CDR3 nucleotides: TGTGCCAGCAGCTTGGGATACTACGAGCAGTACTTC.